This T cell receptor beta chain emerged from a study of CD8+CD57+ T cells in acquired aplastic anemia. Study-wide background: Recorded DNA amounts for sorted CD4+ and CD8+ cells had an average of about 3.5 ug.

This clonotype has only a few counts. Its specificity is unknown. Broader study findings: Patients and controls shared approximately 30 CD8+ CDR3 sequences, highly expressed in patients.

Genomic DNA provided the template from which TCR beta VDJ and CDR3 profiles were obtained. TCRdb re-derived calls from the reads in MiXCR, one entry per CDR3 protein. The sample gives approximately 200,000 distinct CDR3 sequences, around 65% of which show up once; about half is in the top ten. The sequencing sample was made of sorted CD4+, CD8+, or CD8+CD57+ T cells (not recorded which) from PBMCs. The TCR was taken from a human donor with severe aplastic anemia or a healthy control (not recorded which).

CDR3 sequence (DNA): TGTGCCACCAGTGATGCCACGGGGGCCCAAGAGACCCAGTACTTC. Translated: CATSDATGAQETQYF. This chain uses TRBV24-1 with TRBJ2-5; tentatively, D is TRBD1 or TRBD2 (6 bases each). This CDR3 contains 15 residues. CDR1 and CDR2 (germline): KGHDR, SFDVKD. Trimming removed 3 bases from V and 1 base from J, with 11 bases in between.